The rows below give T cell receptor beta chains drawn from one sample of a study of cytomegalovirus exposure and HLA in healthy donors. The data were produced by immunoSEQ multiplex PCR, yet TCRdb's version contains in-frame clones alone and is incomplete. The top ten hold 1.4% of the sample, which has about 61,000 clones, 70% to 90% seen once. Sequencing was done on a sample of PBMCs. These receptor sequences come from a man aged 18-30 years in good health and CMV-seronegative. CDR3s include the opening cysteine and the closing phenylalanine or tryptophan. Each record gives: J gene, D gene, V gene, CDR3 DNA, CDR3 protein. A D gene is named only where the DNA matches it firmly.

j_gene: TRBJ2-3
d_gene: .
v_gene: TRBV11-3
CDR3nt: TGTGCCAGCGGTGGGGCAGGGGATACGCAGTATTTT
CDR3aa: CASGGAGDTQYF

j_gene: TRBJ2-2
d_gene: .
v_gene: TRBV18
CDR3nt: TGTGCCAGCTCACCCAGGACAGACGCCGGGGAGCTGTTTTTT
CDR3aa: CASSPRTDAGELFF

j_gene: TRBJ1-2
d_gene: .
v_gene: TRBV5-1
CDR3nt: TGCGCCAGTCAAGGAGTAGGGGTCTACACCTTC
CDR3aa: CASQGVGVYTF

j_gene: TRBJ2-7
d_gene: TRBD1
v_gene: TRBV7-9
CDR3nt: TGTGCCAGCAGCACCGGGGACAGTTCCTTTTACGAGCAGTACTTC
CDR3aa: CASSTGDSSFYEQYF

j_gene: TRBJ2-5
d_gene: TRBD2
v_gene: TRBV5-1
CDR3nt: TGCGCCAGCCAACGCTCTCCGGCGGGGGGGACCTACCAAGAGACCCAGTACTTC
CDR3aa: CASQRSPAGGTYQETQYF

j_gene: TRBJ2-5
d_gene: .
v_gene: TRBV7-6
CDR3nt: TGTGCCAGCAGCTTCTCAGGGCAAGAGACCCAGTACTTC
CDR3aa: CASSFSGQETQYF

j_gene: TRBJ1-6
d_gene: TRBD1
v_gene: TRBV6-1
CDR3nt: TGTGCCAGTGGGACAGGGATTTCACCCCTCCACTTT
CDR3aa: CASGTGISPLHF

j_gene: TRBJ1-2
d_gene: .
v_gene: TRBV18
CDR3nt: TGTGCCAGCTCAACCGAGGAGCTCTTCTATGGCTACACCTTC
CDR3aa: CASSTEELFYGYTF

j_gene: TRBJ2-7
d_gene: .
v_gene: TRBV27
CDR3nt: TGTGCCAGCATGGGCCCCGGTAGGGAGCAGTACTTC
CDR3aa: CASMGPGREQYF

j_gene: TRBJ2-7
d_gene: TRBD1
v_gene: TRBV11-1
CDR3nt: TGTGCCAGCAGCCTAGGGACAGGGACGGGAGAGCAGTACTTC
CDR3aa: CASSLGTGTGEQYF

j_gene: TRBJ1-1
d_gene: .
v_gene: TRBV5-6
CDR3nt: TGTGCCAGCAGCCAACTTTCGTACGGGAGGAACACTGAAGCTTTCTTT
CDR3aa: CASSQLSYGRNTEAFF

j_gene: TRBJ2-3
d_gene: TRBD2
v_gene: TRBV6-4
CDR3nt: TGTGCCAGCAGTACCTCAGGGAGCGGGGGGGCCGATACGCAGTATTTT
CDR3aa: CASSTSGSGGADTQYF

j_gene: TRBJ1-6
d_gene: .
v_gene: TRBV2
CDR3nt: TGTGCCAGCAGTGAAGGCCTCAGGGGAAGACTATCACCCCTCCACTTT
CDR3aa: CASSEGLRGRLSPLHF

j_gene: TRBJ2-7
d_gene: .
v_gene: TRBV10-3
CDR3nt: TGTGCCATCAGTGTTGAAATTGGAGGCGAGCAGTACTTC
CDR3aa: CAISVEIGGEQYF

j_gene: TRBJ1-5
d_gene: .
v_gene: TRBV28
CDR3nt: TGTGCCAGCAGTTTCTCTAATCAGCCCCAGCATTTT
CDR3aa: CASSFSNQPQHF

j_gene: TRBJ1-5
d_gene: TRBD1
v_gene: TRBV7-8
CDR3nt: TGTGCCAGCAGCTTAGAGGGGGCACCGAATCAGCCCCAGCATTTT
CDR3aa: CASSLEGAPNQPQHF

j_gene: TRBJ2-5
d_gene: TRBD2
v_gene: TRBV30
CDR3nt: TGTGCCTGGAGTGTAATAGGGGAGGGACTAGAGTACTTC
CDR3aa: CAWSVIGEGLEYF

j_gene: TRBJ1-5
d_gene: TRBD1
v_gene: TRBV2
CDR3nt: TGTGCCAGCAGTGAAGTCAGAGTAGACAGGGCGCCCGGTCAGCCCCAGCATTTT
CDR3aa: CASSEVRVDRAPGQPQHF

j_gene: TRBJ2-2
d_gene: .
v_gene: TRBV30
CDR3nt: TGTGCCAGAACAGTCACCGGGGAGCTGTTTTTT
CDR3aa: CARTVTGELFF

j_gene: TRBJ2-2
d_gene: TRBD2
v_gene: TRBV11-2
CDR3nt: TGTGCCAGCATGTTGCGGGGGGCGGCCGGGGAGCTGTTTTTT
CDR3aa: CASMLRGAAGELFF